This T cell receptor beta chain was sequenced during a study of human T cells and chemical hapten exposure. Study as a whole: The study lasted approximately 26 weeks, and patients were dosed weekly with diphenylcyclopropenone on the scalp throughout.

The CDR3 is made up of 16 amino acids. The germline V gene encodes CDR1 SGHDN and CDR2 FVKESK. V dropped 3 bases and J dropped 3 bases, with 14 bases sitting between them. TCRdb fed the RACE reads into MiXCR, producing one record per CDR3 protein. The repertoire includes 110,000 or so distinct CDR3 sequences, approximately 36% of them detected once, and more than 2.5% sits in the top ten. Broader study findings: While controls formed fewer of them, expanded TCRs formed significantly more large CDR3 similarity clusters.

This clonotype occurred a few times. The target antigen is unknown. The sample's time point: patch test 3, about 24 weeks after DPC sensitization. The treatment was: therapeutic diphenylcyclopropenone sensitization with weekly scalp DPC. This receptor was taken from a middle-aged man with alopecia areata. Some clones in this sample may be carry-over from other donors' samples. Source: whole blood, taken in connection with sensitization to the hapten diphenylcyclopropenone (DPC). V and J are TRBV14 and TRBJ1-4; D possibly corresponds to TRBD1 (6 bases). The CDR3 loop is CASSQTSTGANEKLFF. The CDR3 coding sequence is TGTGCCAGCAGCCAGACGTCGACAGGCGCTAATGAAAAACTGTTTTTT.